This T cell receptor beta chain was identified in a study of CD8 T cells in Susac syndrome (dated by TCRdb to the late 2010s). Background for the entire study: The study used repertoire sequencing to test whether antigen drove CD8+ T cell activation and differentiation in Susac syndrome. General findings and caveats noted by the study authors: The TCR sequencing and HLA analysis was acknowledged to have included a relatively small number of individuals.

Concerning this clonotype: The antigen it recognizes is unknown. It has no much larger one-base neighbor in the sample; base qualities were not kept.

Peripheral blood CD8+ and CD4+ T cells from healthy donors, Susac syndrome patients and multiple sclerosis patients were profiled by high-throughput TCR beta sequencing. The multiple sclerosis controls were treatment-naive patients who had stable or active relapsing-remitting disease and met the revised McDonald criteria. Bulk CD8+ and CD4+ T cells were purified by magnetic negative isolation, whereas CD8+ TEMRA cells were enriched by FACS. Blood was drawn into EDTA tubes, processed within 24 hours, and PBMCs were isolated by density gradient centrifugation. PBMCs intended for TCR sequencing were cryopreserved in liquid nitrogen and were subsequently thawed in a 37 degrees C water bath. The sorted or isolated CD4+, CD8+ and CD8+ TEMRA cells had a purity of 90% or higher. RNA was extracted using the RNeasy kit, and about 0.45 to 1 microgram was reverse transcribed with random hexamers. TCR beta CDR3 regions were amplified with the immunoSEQ multiplex PCR assay covering 54 Vbeta and 13 Jbeta segments. PCR amplification bias was corrected by using a synthetic template baseline for primer optimization and computational correction. The paper's data handling went like this. Reads were assigned to V, D and J genes according to IMGT and analyzed in immunoSEQ Analyzer, with only productive sequences retained. To calculate clonality, Shannon entropy was normalized by log2 of the number of productive unique sequences and then subtracted from one. For each patient and control, public and private clones were evaluated within the 100 most prevalent clones. A clone was defined as Susac-specific if it was absent from the healthy and MS cohorts, from some 980 published viral clones and from other ImmuneACCESS disease sequences. TCRdb passed the public sequencing reads through fastp at Q25 and MiXCR, retaining productive beta sequences. Every distinct CDR3 protein forms one entry, paired with its most common genes and DNA. In this record, the V and J calls reflect TCRdb's handling and not the investigators' own analysis. The sample table holds about 170,000 distinct CDR3 sequences, of which approximately 93% were seen once. The ten most abundant clones make up roughly 0.1% of the sample.

From the cysteine through the phenylalanine, the CDR3 covers 13 amino acids. Only the CDR3 region is kept as DNA, spanning 39 bases read in frame from base 1. V is cut by 7 bases and J by 4 bases, and the space between the germline ends is 13 bases. The TCR was taken from a human donor with multiple sclerosis. The V and J segments used are TRBV12-3 or TRBV12-4 and TRBJ1-1; no D gene can be assigned with confidence. Sequencing input: CD4+ T cells from PBMCs. The CDR3 loop reads CASIRASGTEAFF. The DNA is as follows: TGTGCCAGCATCCGGGCGTCTGGCACTGAAGCTTTCTTT.